This TCR beta chain was retrieved from a study of cytomegalovirus exposure and HLA in healthy donors. CDR1 is SGHDN, CDR2 FVKESK, per germline. This CDR3 is 13 amino acids long. Deletions cut 2 bases from V and 0 bases from J, with 4 bases between. 13 Jbeta primers and 60 Vbeta primers were used for the PCR. Original analysis: Roughly 81 million unique TCR beta chains, some 11 million shared, were counted in a later analysis. Assay used: immunoSEQ multiplex PCR; TCRdb lists only in-frame clones, some missing. V and J calls and clone size are as listed in that table; D and trimming were resolved from the DNA. The sample lists about 40,000 clones; over 55% were seen once. Whole-study findings and limits: The only immune exposure information that was available was CMV serostatus. Analyzed later, most CMV-associated TCR beta chains appeared HLA-restricted. Of the V segments, some could not be distinguished, including TRBV6-2 and TRBV6-3, and were excluded.

Regarding this clone: The antigen is not known.

The clonotype comes from a man between 60 and 75 years old in good health and CMV-seropositive. This chain joins TRBV14 and TRBJ1-1; the D is unclear. Sequencing used PBMCs. The CDR3 coding sequence is TGTGCCAGCAGCCAAAGCTTGAACACTGAAGCTTTCTTT. Its protein is CASSQSLNTEAFF.